The 15 T cell receptor beta chains below come from one sample, sequenced in a study of T cell responses to AZD1222 COVID-19 vaccine. Assay: immunoSEQ multiplex PCR; the TCRdb copy retains only in-frame clones and omits some. The data show roughly 180,000 clones, around 87% seen once. The sequencing here drew on peripheral blood, taken on day 0 of MenACWY control vaccination. The receptor set was obtained from an adult in good health.

The table lists this clone with a few counts. The chain joins TRBV30 to TRBJ1-2; D call uncertain. The germline V gene has CDR1 GTSNPN and CDR2 SVGIG (reference sequence). The CDR3 contains 12 residues. V was pared by 3 bases and J by 8 bases, with 13 bases between. The CDR3 protein is CAWRARFNGYTF. In nucleotides, the CDR3 is TGTGCCTGGAGAGCGAGGTTCAACGGCTACACCTTC.

This chain joins TRBV4-1 and TRBJ2-7; 10 positions agree with TRBD1. Germline V gene lookup returns CDR1 MGHRA and CDR2 YSYEKL. V trimming: 5 bases; J trimming: 4 bases; junction bases outside the gene matches: 8. The CDR3 has 15 residues. CDR3 nucleotide sequence: TGCGCCAGCAGCTTACCGGGACAGGGGATTTACGAGCAGTACTTC. Translation: CASSLPGQGIYEQYF.

The chain combines TRBV19 with TRBJ1-2; D call uncertain. This CDR3 has 12 amino acids. V gave up 2 bases and J gave up 6 bases, with 7 bases separating them. Germline CDR1 reads LNHDA; CDR2 reads SQIVND (reference sequence). This CDR3 reads CASSIIGHGYTF. CDR3 nucleotides: TGTGCCAGTAGTATAATAGGGCATGGCTACACCTTC.

The genes are TRBV7-2 and TRBJ2-7, with a possible D match to TRBD2 (6 bases). The CDR3 has 11 amino acids. From germline, CDR1 is SGHTA and CDR2 FQGNSA. V dropped 4 bases and J dropped 11 bases, with 12 bases sitting between them. CDR3 residues: CASSSGGREYF. The CDR3 DNA sequence: TGTGCCAGCAGCTCCGGGGGACGGGAGTACTTC.

This clone was picked up one time. The V and J genes are TRBV7-2 and TRBJ2-2, with D possibly TRBD2 on 5 matching bases. Germline V gene data show CDR1 as SGHTA and CDR2 as FQGNSA. The V gene lost 1 base and the J gene lost 7 bases, with 13 bases spanning the gap. The CDR3 has 15 amino acids. CDR3 in amino acids: CASSLGASTVGELFF. CDR3 nucleotide sequence: TGTGCCAGCAGCTTAGGCGCTAGCACGGTCGGGGAGCTGTTTTTT.

This clone came up once. This chain joins TRBV29-1 and TRBJ1-3; a weak D match, TRBD1 (6 bases). This CDR3 contains 13 residues. Per germline, CDR1 SQVTM and CDR2 ANQGSEA. V was pared by 7 bases and J by 0 bases, with 10 bases between. CDR3 sequence: CSAKGGSGNTIYF. DNA of the CDR3: TGCAGCGCCAAGGGGGGCTCTGGAAACACCATATATTTT.

This chain joins TRBV30 and TRBJ2-1, with D possibly matching TRBD2 (7 bases). The CDR3 totals 15 residues. Germline CDR1 reads GTSNPN; CDR2 reads SVGIG (reference sequence). The V end lost 2 bases, the J end lost 6 bases, and 17 bases lay between the germline ends. CDR3 nucleotide sequence: TGTGCCTGGAGTCCAGGGGACTACACTCCCAATGAGCAGTTCTTC. Amino acid sequence: CAWSPGDYTPNEQFF. The complete variable domain, with remaining parts taken from reference TRBV30 and TRBJ2-1, reads SQTIHQWPATLVQPVGSPLSLECTVEGTSNPNLYWYRQAAGRGLQLLFYSVGIGQISSEVPQNLSASRPQDRQFILSSKKLLLSDSGFYLCAWSPGDYTPNEQFFGPGTRLTVL.

V is TRBV5-6 and J is TRBJ1-2, with D maybe TRBD1 (6 bases). V lost 0 bases to trimming and J lost 7 bases, with 10 bases between them. CDR1 SGHDT and CDR2 YYEEEE come from the germline V gene. This CDR3 has 13 amino acids. The CDR3 DNA reads as TGTGCCAGCAGCTTGGGGCAGGGGCCTGGCTACACCTTC. Protein product: CASSLGQGPGYTF. Variable domain in full (rest from reference TRBV5-6 and TRBJ1-2): DAGVTQSPTHLIKTRGQQVTLRCSPKSGHDTVSWYQQALGQGPQFIFQYYEEEERQRGNFPDRFSGHQFPNYSSELNVNALLLGDSALYLCASSLGQGPGYTFGSGTRLTVV.

This clone was recorded once. The chain links TRBV6-6 to TRBJ2-1; TRBD2 matches at 12 bases. The CDR3 extends over 18 amino acids. Germline assignment: CDR1 MNHNY and CDR2 SVGAGI (reference sequence). V gave up 5 bases and J gave up 2 bases; unmatched junction bases: 10. Here the CDR3 reads CASSQNPLAGGPYNEQFF. As DNA, the CDR3 is TGTGCCAGCAGTCAAAATCCACTAGCGGGAGGCCCCTACAATGAGCAGTTCTTC.

J is TRBJ2-2 and V is TRBV27; TRBD2 is a possible D gene (6 bases). CDR3 length equals 15 residues. V lost 2 bases to trimming and J lost 4 bases, with 11 bases between them. CDR1 MNHEY and CDR2 SMNVEV come from the germline V gene (reference sequence). CDR3 residues: CASSLPGVSTGELFF. The CDR3 coding sequence is TGTGCCAGCAGTTTACCGGGAGTGAGCACCGGGGAGCTGTTTTTT.

This clone has a handful of counts. The chain has TRBV15 and TRBJ1-5; D gene uncertain. The V end lost 0 bases, the J end lost 6 bases, and 3 bases lay between the germline ends. The CDR3 runs 12 residues. Germline V gives CDR1 LNHNV, CDR2 YYDKDF (reference sequence). The CDR3 is CATSRDFQPQHF. The DNA of the CDR3 is TGTGCCACCAGCAGAGATTTTCAGCCCCAGCATTTT.

This rearrangement joins TRBV28 to TRBJ1-5, with unresolved D. The CDR3 runs 13 residues. V was shortened by 6 bases and J by 0 bases, with 6 bases between the two germline ends. The germline V gene has CDR1 MDHEN and CDR2 SYDVKM. For the CDR3, the DNA is TGTGCCAGCAGGGGGTATAGCAATCAGCCCCAGCATTTT. Amino acids: CASRGYSNQPQHF. The full variable domain, rest sourced from reference TRBV28 and TRBJ1-5, is DVKVTQSSRYLVKRTGEKVFLECVQDMDHENMFWYRQDPGLGLRLIYFSYDVKMKEKGDIPEGYSVSREKKERFSLILESASTNQTSMYLCASRGYSNQPQHFGDGTRLSIL.

The chain joins TRBV5-5 to TRBJ2-7; TRBD2 might be the D (7 bases). The CDR3 sequence is 14 residues long. Trimming removed 4 bases from V and 3 bases from J, with 14 bases in between. The V gene's germline CDR1 is SGHKS and CDR2 YYEKEE (reference sequence). In nucleotides, the CDR3 is TGTGCCAGCAGCCGGGGGGCAGGTAACTACGAGCAGTACTTC. Protein sequence: CASSRGAGNYEQYF.

J is TRBJ2-7 and V is TRBV7-9; D gene ambiguous. Germline V lookup: CDR1 SEHNR, CDR2 FQNEAQ (reference sequence). This CDR3 is 12 amino acids long. V was cut by 0 bases and J by 5 bases, with 5 bases left in between. The CDR3 region has the DNA TGTGCCAGCAGCTTAGCGCGAGACGAGCAGTACTTC. Residues: CASSLARDEQYF.

V usage is TRBV6-5 and J usage is TRBJ2-7; no reliable D call. Trimming took 0 bases from V and 5 from J, leaving 8 bases between them. CDR1 is MNHEY and CDR2 is SVGAGI in the germline V gene. CDR3 length equals 13 residues. The CDR3 DNA is TGTGCCAGCAGTTACTCTGATCTCGACGAGCAGTACTTC. It encodes CASSYSDLDEQYF.